The TCR beta chain described here comes from a study of radiotherapy plus CTLA-4 blockade in lung cancer. Study-level background: Objective response was observed in about 19% of patients, and disease control in approximately 33%.

Generated by immunoSEQ multiplex PCR, the TCRdb table keeps only in-frame clones and is missing some. The sample yields around 45,000 clones, about 67% seen once. This CDR3 contains 13 residues. V shed 3 bases and J shed 8 bases, with 11 bases lying between them. Looked up from germline, CDR1 is MNHEY and CDR2 is SMNVEV (reference sequence). This clone showed up just a few times. J is TRBJ2-1 and V is TRBV27; no definite D call. The starting material was peripheral blood, obtained from a patient treated with radiotherapy plus ipilimumab. The clonotype comes from a human donor with non-small cell lung cancer who had a partial response to radiotherapy plus ipilimumab. The CDR3 DNA sequence: TGTGCCAGCAGTTTTCCCCTGAGTCATGAGCAGTTCTTC. It translates to CASSFPLSHEQFF.